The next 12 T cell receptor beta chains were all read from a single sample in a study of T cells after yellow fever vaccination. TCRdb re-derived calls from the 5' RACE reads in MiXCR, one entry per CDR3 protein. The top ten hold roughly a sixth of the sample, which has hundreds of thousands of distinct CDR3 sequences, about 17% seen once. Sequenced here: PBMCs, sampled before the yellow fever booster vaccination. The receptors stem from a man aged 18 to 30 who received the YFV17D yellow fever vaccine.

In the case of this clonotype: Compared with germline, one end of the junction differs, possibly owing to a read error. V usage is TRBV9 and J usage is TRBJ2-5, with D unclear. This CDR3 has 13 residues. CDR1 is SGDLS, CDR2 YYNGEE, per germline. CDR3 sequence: CASSVWSQDTQYF. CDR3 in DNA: TGTGCCAGCAGCGTATGGTCACAAGACACCCAGTACTTC.

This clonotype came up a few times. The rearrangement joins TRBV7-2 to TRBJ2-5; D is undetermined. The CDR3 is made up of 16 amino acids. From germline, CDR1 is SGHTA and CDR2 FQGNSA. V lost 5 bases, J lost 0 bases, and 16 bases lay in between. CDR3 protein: CASSLVMTAYQETQYF. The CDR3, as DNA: TGTGCCAGCAGCCTAGTAATGACGGCCTACCAAGAGACCCAGTACTTC.

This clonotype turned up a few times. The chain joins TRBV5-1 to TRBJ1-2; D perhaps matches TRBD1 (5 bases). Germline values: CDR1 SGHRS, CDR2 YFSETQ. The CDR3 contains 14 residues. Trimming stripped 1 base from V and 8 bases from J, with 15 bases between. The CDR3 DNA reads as TGCGCCAGCAGCTTGCTCCAGCCGGGGCTAGGCTACACCTTC. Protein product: CASSLLQPGLGYTF.

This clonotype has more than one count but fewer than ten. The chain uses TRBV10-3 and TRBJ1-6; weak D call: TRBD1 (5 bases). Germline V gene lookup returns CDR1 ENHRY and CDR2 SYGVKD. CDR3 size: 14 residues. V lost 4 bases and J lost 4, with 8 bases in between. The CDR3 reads CAISADSYNSPLHF. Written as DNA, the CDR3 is TGTGCCATCAGTGCCGACAGTTATAATTCACCCCTCCACTTT.

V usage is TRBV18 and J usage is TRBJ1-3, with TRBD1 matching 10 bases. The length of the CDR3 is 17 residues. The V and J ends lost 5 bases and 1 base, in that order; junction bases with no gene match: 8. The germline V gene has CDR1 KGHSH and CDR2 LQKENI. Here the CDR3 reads CASSNNRDRGSGNTIYF. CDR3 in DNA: TGTGCCAGCTCAAACAACCGGGACAGGGGTTCTGGAAACACCATATATTTT. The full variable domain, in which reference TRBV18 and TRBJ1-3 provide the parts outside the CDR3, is NAGVMQNPRHLVRRRGQEARLRCSPMKGHSHVYWYRQLPEEGLKFMVYLQKENIIDESGMPKERFSAEFPKEGPSILRIQQVVRGDSAAYFCASSNNRDRGSGNTIYFGEGSWLTVV.

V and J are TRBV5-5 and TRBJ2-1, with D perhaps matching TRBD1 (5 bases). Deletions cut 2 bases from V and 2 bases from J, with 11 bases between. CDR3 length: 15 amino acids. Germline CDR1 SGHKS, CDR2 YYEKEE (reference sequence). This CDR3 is CASSFSGYPYNEQFF. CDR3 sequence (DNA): TGTGCCAGCAGCTTTTCAGGGTATCCCTACAATGAGCAGTTCTTC.

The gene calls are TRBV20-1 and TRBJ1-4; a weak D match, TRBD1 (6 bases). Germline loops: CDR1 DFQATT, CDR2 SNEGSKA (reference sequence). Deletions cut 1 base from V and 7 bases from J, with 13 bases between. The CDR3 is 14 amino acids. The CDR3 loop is CSARAVGGGEKLFF. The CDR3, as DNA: TGCAGTGCTAGAGCCGTAGGGGGAGGTGAAAAACTGTTTTTT.

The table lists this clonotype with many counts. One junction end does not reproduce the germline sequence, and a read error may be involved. The CDR3 bases are TGTGCTAGCAGCTCGCTACGCGGAAACGTCCTGACTTTC. This translates into CASSSLRGNVLTF. The rearrangement uses TRBV7-7 and TRBJ2-6, with no clear D. CDR1 SSHAT and CDR2 FNYEAQ come from the germline V gene (reference sequence). CDR3 length: 13 amino acids.

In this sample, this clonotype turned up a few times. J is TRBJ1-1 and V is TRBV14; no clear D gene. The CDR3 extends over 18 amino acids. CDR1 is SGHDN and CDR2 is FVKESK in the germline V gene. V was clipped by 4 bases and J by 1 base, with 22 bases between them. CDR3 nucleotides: TGTGCCAGCAGCCGGACGATTGACACCCCCACGAGGAACACTGAAGCTTTCTTT. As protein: CASSRTIDTPTRNTEAFF. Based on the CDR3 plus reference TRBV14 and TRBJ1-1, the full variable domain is EAGVTQFPSHSVIEKGQTVTLRCDPISGHDNLYWYRRVMGKEIKFLLHFVKESKQDESGMPNNRFLAERTGGTYSTLKVQPAELEDSGVYFCASSRTIDTPTRNTEAFFGQGTRLTVV.

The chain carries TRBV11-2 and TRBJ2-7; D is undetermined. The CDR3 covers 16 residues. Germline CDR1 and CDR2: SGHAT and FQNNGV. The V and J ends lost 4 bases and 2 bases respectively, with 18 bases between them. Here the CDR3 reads CASSSNPYSATYEQYV. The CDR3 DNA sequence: TGTGCCAGCAGCTCGAACCCCTACTCGGCGACCTACGAGCAGTACGTC.

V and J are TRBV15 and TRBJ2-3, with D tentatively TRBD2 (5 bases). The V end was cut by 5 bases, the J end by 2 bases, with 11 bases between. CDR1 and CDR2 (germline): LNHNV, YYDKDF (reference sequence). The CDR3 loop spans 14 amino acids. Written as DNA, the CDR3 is TGTGCCACCAGCCCGGGATCCCCCACAGATACGCAGTATTTT. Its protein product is CATSPGSPTDTQYF.

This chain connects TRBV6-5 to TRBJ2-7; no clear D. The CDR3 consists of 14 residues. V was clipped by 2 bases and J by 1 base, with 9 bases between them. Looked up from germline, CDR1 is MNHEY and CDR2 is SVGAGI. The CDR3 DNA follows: TGTGCCAGCAGTTACGCTCTGGCGTCCTACGAGCAGTACTTC. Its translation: CASSYALASYEQYF.